This TCR beta chain was sequenced for a study of blood T cell repertoires in COVID-19. Study summary: From the United States, Italy and Spain came samples of acute and convalescent COVID-19. The analysed material was cDNA or gDNA that came from T cells, B-cell-depleted T cells, or PBMCs.

In the case of this clone: Other DNA sequences from this sample encode an identical CDR3 as well.

Trimming stripped 4 bases from V and 0 bases from J, with 12 bases between. This CDR3 comprises 16 residues. From germline, CDR1 is KGHDR and CDR2 SFDVKD. Assay used: immunoSEQ multiplex PCR; TCRdb lists only in-frame clones, some missing. This table holds approximately 530,000 clones, 85% to 90% found once. Enrolled during active infection, Seattle patients were then followed longitudinally. Sequencing used peripheral blood. The clonotype comes from a woman aged 50 to 60 with COVID-19, enrolled during active disease. The gene calls are TRBV24-1 and TRBJ2-1, with TRBD2 as a possible D gene (6 bases). The CDR3 loop reads CATSDPTGSSYNEQFF. CDR3 bases: TGTGCCACCAGTGACCCGACCGGGAGCTCCTACAATGAGCAGTTCTTC.